This T cell receptor beta chain was captured by sequencing in a study of preoperative IRX-2 immunotherapy in early breast cancer. Remarks on this clone: Other DNA sequences in this specimen translate into the identical CDR3.

Assay: immunoSEQ multiplex PCR; the TCRdb copy retains only in-frame clones and omits some. The sample lists roughly 93,000 clones; just over 85% were seen once. Trimming left V 5 bases short and J 0 bases short, with 6 bases between. This CDR3 contains 12 residues. Germline CDR1 reads SGDLS; CDR2 reads YYNGEE. Treatment here: preoperative locoregional IRX-2 cytokine immunotherapy. This phase Ib study tested locoregional IRX-2 cytokine immunotherapy given before surgery. The sequence came from a human donor with breast cancer. The chain links TRBV9 to TRBJ2-7, with D unresolved. Material: tumor tissue, obtained after IRX-2 immunotherapy. The CDR3 nucleotides read TGTGCCAGCAGTGGGGACTCCTACGAGCAGTACTTC. Its protein product is CASSGDSYEQYF.